Listed below are T cell receptor beta chains from one sample, sequenced in a study of CD8 T cells in ankylosing spondylitis. TCRdb reanalysed the 5' RACE reads using MiXCR and keeps one entry per CDR3 protein. The table has roughly 670,000 distinct CDR3 sequences, 15% to 20% seen once. The sample consisted of blood, either unsorted or a sorted T cell fraction (not recorded which). These TCRs come from a male donor with ankylosing spondylitis. CDR3s include the opening cysteine and the closing phenylalanine or tryptophan. A row's size may be missing; if present it is once, few, many or a size class.

TRBV4-3	few	TRBJ2-1	CASSRDYSVYNEQFF
TRBV5-1	NA	TRBJ2-1	CASSFSGNSYNEQFF
TRBV12-3/TRBV12-4	NA	TRBJ2-1	CASSLMSLGGREQFF
TRBV4-3	few	TRBJ2-7	CASSYKISGGGDEQYF
TRBV9	NA	TRBJ2-1	CASSVADYYNEQFF
TRBV11-2	NA	TRBJ2-1	CASRKEQAGEQFF
TRBV20-1	NA	TRBJ2-7	CSAPDPGQGSYEQYF
TRBV28	many	TRBJ1-2	CASRSPGQGYGYTF
TRBV5-1	few	TRBJ2-3	CASSLEGPADTQYF
TRBV24-1	NA	TRBJ2-5	CATSDPESGRGETQYF
TRBV20-1	NA	TRBJ2-3	CSAPPAAGRRDTQYF
TRBV12-3/TRBV12-4	NA	TRBJ2-1	CASSKRGDRGGRIIYNEQFF
TRBV29-1	many	TRBJ1-2	CSVEDYGYTF
TRBV2	few	TRBJ2-3	CASSKQGSDTQYF
TRBV6-1	NA	TRBJ2-1	CASRWGGKHEQFF
TRBV15	once	TRBJ2-3	CATSRGFSWGSTDTQYF
TRBV7-9	few	TRBJ2-7	CASSSEGHLSSYEQYF
TRBV10-3	few	TRBJ2-7	CAISHITGTGDEQYF
TRBV29-1	NA	TRBJ2-7	CSGGSGPSSYEQYF
TRBV7-2	many	TRBJ1-2	CASSEQGYGYTF
TRBV29-1	few	TRBJ2-5	CSVEVQATQYF
TRBV23-1	few	TRBJ2-1	CASSQLGGQERSNEQFF